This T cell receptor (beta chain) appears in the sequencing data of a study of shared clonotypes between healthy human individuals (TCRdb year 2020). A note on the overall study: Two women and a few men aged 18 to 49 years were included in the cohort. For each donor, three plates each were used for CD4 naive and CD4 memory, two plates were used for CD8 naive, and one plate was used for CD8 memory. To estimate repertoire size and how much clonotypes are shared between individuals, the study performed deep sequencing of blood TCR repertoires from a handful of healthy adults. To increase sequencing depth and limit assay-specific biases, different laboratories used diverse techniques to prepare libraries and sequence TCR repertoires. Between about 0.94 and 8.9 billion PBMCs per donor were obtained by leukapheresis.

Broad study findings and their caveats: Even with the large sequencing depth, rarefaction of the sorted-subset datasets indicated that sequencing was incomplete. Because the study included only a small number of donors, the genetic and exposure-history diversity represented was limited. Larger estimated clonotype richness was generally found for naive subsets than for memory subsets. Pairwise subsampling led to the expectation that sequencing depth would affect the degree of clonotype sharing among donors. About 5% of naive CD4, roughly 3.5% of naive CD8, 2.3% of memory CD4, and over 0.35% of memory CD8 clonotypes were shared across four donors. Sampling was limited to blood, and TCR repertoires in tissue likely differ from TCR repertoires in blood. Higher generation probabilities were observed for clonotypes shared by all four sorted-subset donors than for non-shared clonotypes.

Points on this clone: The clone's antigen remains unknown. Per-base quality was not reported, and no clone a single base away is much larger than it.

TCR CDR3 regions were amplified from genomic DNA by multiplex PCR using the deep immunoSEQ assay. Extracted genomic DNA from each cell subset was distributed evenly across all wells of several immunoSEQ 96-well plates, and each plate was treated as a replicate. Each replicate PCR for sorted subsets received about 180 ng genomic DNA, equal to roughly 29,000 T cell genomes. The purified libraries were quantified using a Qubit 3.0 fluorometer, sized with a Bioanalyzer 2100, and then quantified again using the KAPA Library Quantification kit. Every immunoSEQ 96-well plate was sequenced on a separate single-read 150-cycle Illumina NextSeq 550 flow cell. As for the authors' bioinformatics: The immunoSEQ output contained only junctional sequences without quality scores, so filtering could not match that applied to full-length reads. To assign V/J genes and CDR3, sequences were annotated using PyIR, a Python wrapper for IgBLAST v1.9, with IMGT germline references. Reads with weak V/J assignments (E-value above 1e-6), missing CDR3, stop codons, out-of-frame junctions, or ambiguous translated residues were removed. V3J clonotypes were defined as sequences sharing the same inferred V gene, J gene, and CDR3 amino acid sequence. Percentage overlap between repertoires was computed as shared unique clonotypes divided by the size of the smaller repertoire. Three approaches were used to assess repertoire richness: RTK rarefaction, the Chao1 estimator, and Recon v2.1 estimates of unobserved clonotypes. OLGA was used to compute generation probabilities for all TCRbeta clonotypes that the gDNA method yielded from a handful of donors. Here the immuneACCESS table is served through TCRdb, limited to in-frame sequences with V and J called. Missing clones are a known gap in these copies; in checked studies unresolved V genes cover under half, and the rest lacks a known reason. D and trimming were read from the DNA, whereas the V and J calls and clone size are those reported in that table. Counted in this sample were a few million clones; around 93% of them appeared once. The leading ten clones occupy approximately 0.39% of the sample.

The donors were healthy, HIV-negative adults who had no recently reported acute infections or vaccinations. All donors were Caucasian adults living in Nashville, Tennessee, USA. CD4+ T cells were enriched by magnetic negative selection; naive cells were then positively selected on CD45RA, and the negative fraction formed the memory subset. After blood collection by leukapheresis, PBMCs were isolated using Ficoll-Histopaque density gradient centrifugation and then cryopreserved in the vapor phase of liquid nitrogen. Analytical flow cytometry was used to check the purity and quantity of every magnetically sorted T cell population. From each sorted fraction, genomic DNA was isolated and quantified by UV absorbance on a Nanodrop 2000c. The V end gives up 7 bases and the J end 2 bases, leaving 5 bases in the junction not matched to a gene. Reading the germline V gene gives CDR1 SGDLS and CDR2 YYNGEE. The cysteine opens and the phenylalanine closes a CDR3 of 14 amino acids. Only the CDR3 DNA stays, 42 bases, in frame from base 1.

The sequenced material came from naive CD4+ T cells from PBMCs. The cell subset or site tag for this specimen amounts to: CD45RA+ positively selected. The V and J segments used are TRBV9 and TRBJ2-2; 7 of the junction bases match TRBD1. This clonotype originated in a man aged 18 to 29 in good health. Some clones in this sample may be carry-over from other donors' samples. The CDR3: CASAGTVNTGELFF. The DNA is TGTGCCAGCGCCGGGACAGTAAACACCGGGGAGCTGTTTTTT.